This T cell receptor beta chain stems from a study of blood T cell repertoires in COVID-19. Background on the study: Samples taken during acute and convalescent COVID-19 were collected in the United States, Italy and Spain.

The protocol was immunoSEQ multiplex PCR, while the TCRdb copy is restricted to in-frame clones and leaves out a portion. The table has about 260,000 clones, 86% seen once; the top ten hold approximately 10%. Trimming removed 1 base from V and 6 bases from J; junction bases left unmatched: 1. Germline V lookup: CDR1 LNHNV, CDR2 YYDKDF (reference sequence). The CDR3 length is 14 residues. The rearrangement links TRBV15 to TRBJ2-1, with 9 bases identical to TRBD1. The sequencing sample was made of peripheral blood. This TCR was sampled from a man aged 35 to 55 with active or convalescent COVID-19. The CDR3 region has the DNA TGTGCCACCAGCAGAGGGACAGGGGTCAATGAGCAGTTCTTC. Its protein product is CATSRGTGVNEQFF.